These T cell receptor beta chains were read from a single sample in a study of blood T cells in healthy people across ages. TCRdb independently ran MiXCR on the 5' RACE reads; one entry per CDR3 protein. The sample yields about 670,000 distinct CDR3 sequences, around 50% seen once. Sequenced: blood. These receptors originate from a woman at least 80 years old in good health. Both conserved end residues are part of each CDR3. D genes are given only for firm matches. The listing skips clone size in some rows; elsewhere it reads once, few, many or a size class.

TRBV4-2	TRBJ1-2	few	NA	CASSPKGNGIDGSTF	TGTGCCAGCAGCCCCAAGGGTAACGGTATTGATGGCTCCACCTTC
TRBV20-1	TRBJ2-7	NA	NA	CSARPRDRTSYEQYF	TGCAGTGCTCGCCCCAGGGACCGAACCTCCTACGAGCAGTACTTC
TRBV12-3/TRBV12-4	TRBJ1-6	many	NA	CASSLGGSPLHF	TGTGCCAGCAGTTTGGGTGGTTCACCCCTCCACTTT
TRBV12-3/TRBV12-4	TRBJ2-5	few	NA	CASRLNGQETQYF	TGTGCCAGCAGGTTAAACGGACAAGAGACCCAGTACTTC
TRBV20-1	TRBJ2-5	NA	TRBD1	CSASPDRDQETQYF	TGCAGTGCTAGCCCCGACAGGGACCAAGAGACCCAGTACTTC
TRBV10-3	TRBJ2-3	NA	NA	CAISESQGPLPYF	TGTGCCATCAGTGAGTCTCAGGGCCCCCTTCCGTATTTT
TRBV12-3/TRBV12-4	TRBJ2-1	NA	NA	CASSFANEQFF	TGTGCCAGCAGTTTCGCAAATGAGCAGTTCTTC
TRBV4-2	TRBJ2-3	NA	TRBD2	CAGSPLSIGGGVVSTDTQYF	TGTGCCGGCAGCCCCCTATCGATAGGCGGGGGGGTGGTTAGCACAGATACGCAGTATTTT
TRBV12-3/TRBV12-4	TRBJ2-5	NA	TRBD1	CASSLSDRGHRETQYF	TGTGCCAGCAGTTTGTCGGACAGGGGGCACCGGGAGACCCAGTACTTC
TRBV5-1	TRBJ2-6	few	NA	CASSLFWQSRSGANVLTF	TGCGCCAGCAGCTTGTTTTGGCAGAGCCGCTCTGGGGCCAACGTCCTGACTTTC
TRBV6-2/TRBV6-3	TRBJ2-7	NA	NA	CASSYSWRGDYEQYF	TGTGCCAGCAGTTACTCGTGGCGGGGAGACTACGAGCAGTACTTC
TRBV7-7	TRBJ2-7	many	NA	CASSPRPGQLYEQYF	TGTGCCAGCAGCCCAAGGCCCGGGCAGCTCTACGAGCAGTACTTC
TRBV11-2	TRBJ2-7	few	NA	CASSLVVWVGEQYF	TGTGCCAGCAGCTTAGTGGTTTGGGTAGGCGAGCAGTACTTC
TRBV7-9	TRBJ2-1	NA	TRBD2	CASSPRLAGAGEQFF	TGTGCCAGCAGCCCCAGACTAGCGGGGGCCGGCGAGCAGTTCTTC
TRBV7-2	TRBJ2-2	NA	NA	CASMRGGPSGELFF	TGTGCCAGCATGAGGGGGGGGCCGTCCGGGGAGCTGTTTTTT
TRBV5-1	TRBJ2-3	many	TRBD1	CASSLAGTGAPDTQYF	TGCGCCAGCAGCTTGGCTGGGACAGGGGCACCAGATACGCAGTATTTT